This TCR beta chain was documented in a study of early T cells in non-severe SARS-CoV-2 infection. At the level of the study: Chains stayed unpaired after sequencing of bulk RNA from unsorted whole blood.

The CDR3 has 12 amino acids. V was pared by 8 bases and J by 2 bases, with 3 bases of the junction left unmatched. Germline lookup yields CDR1 MNHEY and CDR2 SMNVEV (reference sequence). Tagging with unique molecular identifiers was applied to individual cDNA molecules. TCRdb independently ran MiXCR on the 5' RACE reads; one entry per CDR3 protein. The repertoire holds around 55,000 distinct CDR3 sequences, with around an eighth as singletons. General observations from the study: The VDJdb matching leaned toward anti-spike CD8 responses and overlooked private and CD4 specificities.

In the case of this clonotype: Its antigen is still unknown.

This sequence joins TRBV27 and TRBJ2-7, with 7 bases identical to TRBD1. The TCR sequence derives from an adult who was a healthcare worker with PCR-confirmed SARS-CoV-2 infection or an uninfected control (not recorded which). The sample was whole blood. This chain's CDR3 is CASGGQPYEQYF. For the CDR3, the DNA is TGTGCCAGCGGGGGACAGCCCTACGAGCAGTACTTC.